This T cell receptor (beta chain) was sequenced during a study of Tregs in tolerant kidney transplant recipients. Study findings and constraints: Findings come from small patient numbers and require larger validation. Tregs expanded with activated donor B cells seemed most donor-specific.

As concerns this clone: Its antigen is unidentified.

The CDR3 has 14 amino acids. Germline V lookup: CDR1 SGHTA, CDR2 FQGNSA. V dropped 0 bases and J dropped 2 bases, with 8 bases sitting between them. Only in-frame clones appear in the TCRdb table, and some are missing; sequencing was by immunoSEQ multiplex PCR. The sample includes about 110,000 clones, 85% to 90% of them seen just once. The input for sequencing was CD4+ T cells from blood, taken before the transplant. The rearrangement joins TRBV7-2 to TRBJ2-7; D ambiguous. This receptor was obtained from a human donor who received a combined kidney and bone marrow transplant. The chain's CDR3 is CASSLARSTYEQYF. The DNA for the CDR3 is TGTGCCAGCAGCTTAGCCCGGAGCACCTACGAGCAGTACTTC.